In its sample, the clone carrying this T cell receptor (beta chain) was seen many times. These data are taken from a study of naive and memory T cell subsets. Treatment in this sample: skin biopsy from PPD injection site in Mantoux-positive individual. The library had UMIs added by 3' ligation of an oligonucleotide to TCR cDNA. V was trimmed by 7 bases and J by 4 bases, leaving 16 bases between them. Per the germline V gene, CDR1 is DFQATT and CDR2 is SNEGSKA (reference sequence). The CDR3 totals 13 residues. Amplification of ligated cDNA took four PCR rounds with SP2 and nested alpha and beta constant primers. In TCRdb, the UMI-ligation and nested PCR reads were re-called with MiXCR into one record per CDR3 protein. The table includes about 37,000 distinct CDR3 sequences, approximately 11% detected once.

The material sequenced was skin, taken from a tuberculin skin test site. The TCR was taken from an adult in good health. The rearrangement links TRBV20-1 to TRBJ1-2; no definite D call. CDR3 in amino acids: CSEEPRPGYGYTF. The CDR3 DNA reads TGCAGTGAAGAGCCAAGGCCCGGCTATGGCTACACCTTC.